Following are 2 T cell receptor beta chains from one sample sequenced in a study of cytomegalovirus exposure and HLA in healthy donors (TCRdb year 2017). The receptor library was made with the immunoSEQ multiplex PCR assay. The multiplex PCR relied on a mix of 60 forward primers for TCR Vbeta segments and 13 reverse primers for TCR Jbeta segments. TCRdb took over this immuneACCESS table, retaining in-frame rearrangements with V and J assigned. Such tables are incomplete; in checked studies, under half of the missing clones stem from an unresolved V gene, and the remainder is unexplained. The sample contains fewer than 200,000 clones, roughly 80% of them found a single time. Roughly 2% of the sample goes to the ten largest clones. Sequences were obtained from PBMCs. These receptors originate from a female donor in good health and CMV-seronegative.

The rearrangement links TRBV9 to TRBJ2-7, with TRBD2 matching 13 bases. The CDR3 is 16 residues long. V shed 1 base and J 4 bases; nucleotides not matched to a gene: 5. The germline gives CDR1 SGDLS, CDR2 YYNGEE. The CDR3 nucleotides are TGTGCCAGCAGCGTATCAACTAGCGGGGGGGTTTACGAGCAGTACTTC. Its protein is CASSVSTSGGVYEQYF. The entire variable domain, with the rest obtained from reference TRBV9 and TRBJ2-7, is as follows: DSGVTQTPKHLITATGQRVTLRCSPRSGDLSVYWYQQSLDQGLQFLIQYYNGEERAKGNILERFSAQQFPDLHSELNLSSLELGDSALYFCASSVSTSGGVYEQYFGPGTRLTVT.

The J gene is TRBJ2-1, the V gene TRBV5-4; 8 nucleotides align to TRBD2. The CDR3 has 18 amino acids. Germline values: CDR1 SGHNT, CDR2 YYREEE (reference sequence). The V and J ends lost 3 bases and 3 bases, in that order; junction bases with no gene match: 14. This CDR3 reads CASSSGGLAGGFYNEQFF. The CDR3, as DNA: TGTGCCAGCAGCTCGGGAGGGCTCGCGGGAGGTTTCTACAATGAGCAGTTCTTC. The whole variable domain, filled in from reference TRBV5-4 and TRBJ2-1, reads ETGVTQSPTHLIKTRGQQVTLRCSSQSGHNTVSWYQQALGQGPQFIFQYYREEENGRGNFPPRFSGLQFPNYSSELNVNALELDDSALYLCASSSGGLAGGFYNEQFFGPGTRLTVL.